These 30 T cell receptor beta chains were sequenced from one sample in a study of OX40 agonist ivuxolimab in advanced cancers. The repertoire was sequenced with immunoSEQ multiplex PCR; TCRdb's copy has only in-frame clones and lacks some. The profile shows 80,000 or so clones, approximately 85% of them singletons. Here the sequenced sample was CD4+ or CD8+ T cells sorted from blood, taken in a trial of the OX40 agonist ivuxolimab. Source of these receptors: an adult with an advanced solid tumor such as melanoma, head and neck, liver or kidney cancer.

The CDR3 region is CASSLGATSFETQYF. CDR3 coding DNA: TGCGCCAGCAGTCTGGGAGCAACTAGTTTTGAGACCCAGTACTTC. This sequence joins TRBV4-1 and TRBJ2-5; weak D call: TRBD2 (5 bases). Per the germline V gene, CDR1 is MGHRA and CDR2 is YSYEKL. The CDR3 covers 15 residues. V lost 6 bases to trimming and J lost 5 bases, with 19 bases between them.

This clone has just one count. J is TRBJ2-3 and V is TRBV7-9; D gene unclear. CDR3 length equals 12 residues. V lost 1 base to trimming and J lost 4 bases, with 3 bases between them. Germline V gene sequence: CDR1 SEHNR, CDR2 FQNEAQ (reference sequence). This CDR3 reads CASSLVPDTQYF. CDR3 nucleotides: TGTGCCAGCAGCTTAGTCCCAGATACGCAGTATTTT.

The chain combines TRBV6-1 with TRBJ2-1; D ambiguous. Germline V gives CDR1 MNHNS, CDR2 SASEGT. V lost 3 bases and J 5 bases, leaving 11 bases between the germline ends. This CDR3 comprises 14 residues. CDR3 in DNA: TGTGCCAGCAGTGATGGGCGCCTAGACAATGAGCAGTTCTTC. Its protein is CASSDGRLDNEQFF.

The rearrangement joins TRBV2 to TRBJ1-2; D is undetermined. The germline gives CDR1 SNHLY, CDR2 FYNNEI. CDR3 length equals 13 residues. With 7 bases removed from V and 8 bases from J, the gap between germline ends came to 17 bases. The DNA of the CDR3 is TGTGCCAGCATCGACTATGGGGTTGGAGGCTACACCTTC. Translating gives CASIDYGVGGYTF.

CDR3 in DNA: TGTGCCAGTAGTCCCAACACAGCATTCCAAGAGACCCAGTACTTC. Translating gives CASSPNTAFQETQYF. This chain links TRBV19 with TRBJ2-5, with no clear D. Trimming left V 5 bases short and J 1 base short, with 14 bases between. The CDR3 contains 15 residues. Germline V gene sequence: CDR1 LNHDA, CDR2 SQIVND (reference sequence).

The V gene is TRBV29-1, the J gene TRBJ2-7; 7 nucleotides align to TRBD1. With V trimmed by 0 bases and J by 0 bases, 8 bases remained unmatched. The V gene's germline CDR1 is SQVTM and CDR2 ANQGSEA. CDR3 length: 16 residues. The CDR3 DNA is TGCAGCGTTGAAGAATTACAGGGGCGCCTCTCCTACGAGCAGTACTTC. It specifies CSVEELQGRLSYEQYF.

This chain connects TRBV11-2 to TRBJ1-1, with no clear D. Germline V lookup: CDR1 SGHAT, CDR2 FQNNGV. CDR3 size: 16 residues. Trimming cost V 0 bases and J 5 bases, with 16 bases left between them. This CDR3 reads CASSLEFGRVLTEAFF. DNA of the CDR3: TGTGCCAGCAGCTTAGAATTCGGAAGAGTCCTGACTGAAGCTTTCTTT.

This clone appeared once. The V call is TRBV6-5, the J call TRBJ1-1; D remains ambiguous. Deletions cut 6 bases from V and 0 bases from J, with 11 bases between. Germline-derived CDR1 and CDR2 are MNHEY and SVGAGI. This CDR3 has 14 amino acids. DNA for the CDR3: TGTGCCAGCAGCCCTTGGCCGATGAACACTGAAGCTTTCTTT. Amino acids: CASSPWPMNTEAFF.

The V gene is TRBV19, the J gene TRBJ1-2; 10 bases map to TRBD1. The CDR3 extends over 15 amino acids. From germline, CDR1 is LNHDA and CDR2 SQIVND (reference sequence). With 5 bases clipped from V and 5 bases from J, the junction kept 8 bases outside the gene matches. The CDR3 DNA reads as TGTGCCAGTAGTCTGGGACAGGGGCGGCAGTATGGCTACACCTTC. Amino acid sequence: CASSLGQGRQYGYTF.

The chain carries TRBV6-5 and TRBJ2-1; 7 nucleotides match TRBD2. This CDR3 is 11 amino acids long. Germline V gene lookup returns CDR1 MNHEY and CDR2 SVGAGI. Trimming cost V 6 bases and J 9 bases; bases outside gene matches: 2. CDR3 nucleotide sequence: TGTGCCAGCAGCCCGGGGGGTGAGCAGTTCTTC. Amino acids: CASSPGGEQFF.

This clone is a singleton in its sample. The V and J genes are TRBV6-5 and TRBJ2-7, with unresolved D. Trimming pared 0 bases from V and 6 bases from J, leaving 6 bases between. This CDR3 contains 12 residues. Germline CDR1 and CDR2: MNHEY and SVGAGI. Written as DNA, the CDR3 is TGTGCCAGCAGTTACTCGGGCGGCGAGCAGTACTTC. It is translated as CASSYSGGEQYF.

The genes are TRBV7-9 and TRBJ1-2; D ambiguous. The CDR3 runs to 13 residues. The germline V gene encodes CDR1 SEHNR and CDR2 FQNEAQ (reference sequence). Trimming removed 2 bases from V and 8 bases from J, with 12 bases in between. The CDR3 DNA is TGTGCCAGCAGCTTACCGGTCCCCGACGGCTACACCTTC. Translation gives CASSLPVPDGYTF.

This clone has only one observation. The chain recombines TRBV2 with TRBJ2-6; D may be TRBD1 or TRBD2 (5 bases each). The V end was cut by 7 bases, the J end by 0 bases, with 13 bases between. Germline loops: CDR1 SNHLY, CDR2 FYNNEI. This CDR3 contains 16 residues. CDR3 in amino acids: CASTRDRSSGANVLTF. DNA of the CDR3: TGTGCCAGCACCCGGGACCGTAGCTCTGGGGCCAACGTCCTGACTTTC. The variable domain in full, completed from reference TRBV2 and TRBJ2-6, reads EPEVTQTPSHQVTQMGQEVILRCVPISNHLYFYWYRQILGQKVEFLVSFYNNEISEKSEIFDDQFSVERPDGSNFTLKIRSTKLEDSAMYFCASTRDRSSGANVLTFGAGSRLTVL.

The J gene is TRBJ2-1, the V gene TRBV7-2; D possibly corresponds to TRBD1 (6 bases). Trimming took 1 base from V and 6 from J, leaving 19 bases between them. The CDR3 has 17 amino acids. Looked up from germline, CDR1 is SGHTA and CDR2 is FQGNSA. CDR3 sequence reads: CASSLVRQGSFINEQFF. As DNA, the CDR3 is TGTGCCAGCAGCTTAGTCAGGCAGGGGTCATTCATCAATGAGCAGTTCTTC.

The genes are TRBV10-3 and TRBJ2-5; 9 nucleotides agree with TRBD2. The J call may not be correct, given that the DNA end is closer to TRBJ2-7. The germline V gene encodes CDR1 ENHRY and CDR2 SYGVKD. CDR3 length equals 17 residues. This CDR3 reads CAISESTVGLAGAEQYF. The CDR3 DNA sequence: TGTGCCATCAGTGAGTCGACCGTAGGGTTAGCGGGAGCCGAGCAGTACTTC.

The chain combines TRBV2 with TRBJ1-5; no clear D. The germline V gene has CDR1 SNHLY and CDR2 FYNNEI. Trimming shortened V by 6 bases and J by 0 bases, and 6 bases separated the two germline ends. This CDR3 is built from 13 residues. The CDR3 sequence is CASRQNSNQPQHF. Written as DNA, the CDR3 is TGTGCCAGCAGGCAGAATAGCAATCAGCCCCAGCATTTT.

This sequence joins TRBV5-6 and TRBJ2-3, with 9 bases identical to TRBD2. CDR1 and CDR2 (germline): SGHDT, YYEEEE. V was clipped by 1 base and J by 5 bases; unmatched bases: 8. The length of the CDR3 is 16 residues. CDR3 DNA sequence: TGTGCCAGCAGCTTGAAGGGCGGGAGGGTCCTAGATACGCAGTATTTT. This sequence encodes CASSLKGGRVLDTQYF.

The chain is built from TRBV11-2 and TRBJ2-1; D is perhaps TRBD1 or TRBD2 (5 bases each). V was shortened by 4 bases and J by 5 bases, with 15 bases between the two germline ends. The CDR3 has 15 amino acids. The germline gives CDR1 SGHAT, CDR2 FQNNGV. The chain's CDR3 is CASSSSWGSDNEQFF. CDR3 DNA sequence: TGTGCCAGCAGCTCTAGCTGGGGGTCGGACAATGAGCAGTTCTTC.

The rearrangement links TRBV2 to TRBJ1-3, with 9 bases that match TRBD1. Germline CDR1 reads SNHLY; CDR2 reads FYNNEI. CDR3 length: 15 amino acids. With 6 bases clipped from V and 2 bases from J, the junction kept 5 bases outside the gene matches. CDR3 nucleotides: TGTGCCAGCAGACCAGACAGGGGGGCTGGAAACACCATATATTTT. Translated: CASRPDRGAGNTIYF.

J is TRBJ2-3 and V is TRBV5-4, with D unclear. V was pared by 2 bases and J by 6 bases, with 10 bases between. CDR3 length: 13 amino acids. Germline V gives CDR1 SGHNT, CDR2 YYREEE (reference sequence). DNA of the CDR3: TGTGCCAGCAGCTTAATGGCTTCTGATACGCAGTATTTT. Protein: CASSLMASDTQYF. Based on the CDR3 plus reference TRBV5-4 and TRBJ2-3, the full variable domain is ETGVTQSPTHLIKTRGQQVTLRCSSQSGHNTVSWYQQALGQGPQFIFQYYREEENGRGNFPPRFSGLQFPNYSSELNVNALELDDSALYLCASSLMASDTQYFGPGTRLTVL.

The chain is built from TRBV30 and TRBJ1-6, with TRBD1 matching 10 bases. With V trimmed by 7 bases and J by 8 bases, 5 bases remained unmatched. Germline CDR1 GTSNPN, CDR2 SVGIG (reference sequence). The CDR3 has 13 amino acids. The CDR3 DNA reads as TGTGCCTTCGGGACAGGGGAGTATTCACCCCTCCACTTT. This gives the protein CAFGTGEYSPLHF.

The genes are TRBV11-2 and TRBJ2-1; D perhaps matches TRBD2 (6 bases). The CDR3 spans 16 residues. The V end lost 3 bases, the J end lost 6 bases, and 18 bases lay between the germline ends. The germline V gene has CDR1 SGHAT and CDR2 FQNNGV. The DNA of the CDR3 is TGTGCCAGCAGCTTGGGACTTCTAAATTGGGTCAATGAGCAGTTCTTC. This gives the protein CASSLGLLNWVNEQFF.

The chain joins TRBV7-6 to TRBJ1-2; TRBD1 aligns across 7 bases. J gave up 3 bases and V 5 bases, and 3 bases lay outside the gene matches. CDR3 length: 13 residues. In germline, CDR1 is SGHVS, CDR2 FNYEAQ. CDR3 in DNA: TGTGCCAGCAGCCAAGGGGGCTACTATGGCTACACCTTC. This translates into CASSQGGYYGYTF.

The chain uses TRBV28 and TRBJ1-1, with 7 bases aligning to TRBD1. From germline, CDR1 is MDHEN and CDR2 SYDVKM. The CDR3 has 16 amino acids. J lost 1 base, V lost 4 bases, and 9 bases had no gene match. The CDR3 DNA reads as TGTGCCAGCAGTTCGCCCCGGACAGGAACGAACACTGAAGCTTTCTTT. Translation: CASSSPRTGTNTEAFF.

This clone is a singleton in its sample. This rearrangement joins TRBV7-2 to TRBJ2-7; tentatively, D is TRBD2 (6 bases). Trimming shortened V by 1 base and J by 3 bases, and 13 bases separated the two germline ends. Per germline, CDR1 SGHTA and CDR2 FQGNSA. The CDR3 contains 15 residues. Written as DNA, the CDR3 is TGTGCCAGCAGCTTAGAAACGGGAGAAGGCTACGAGCAGTACTTC. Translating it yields CASSLETGEGYEQYF.

As DNA, the CDR3 is TGTGCCAGTAGTATAGGAGGTGCGGGAGAAGCTTTCTTT. Its translation: CASSIGGAGEAFF. The rearrangement links TRBV19 to TRBJ1-1; D is unresolved. V lost 1 base and J 8 bases, leaving 11 bases between the germline ends. Germline V lookup: CDR1 LNHDA, CDR2 SQIVND (reference sequence). This CDR3 is built from 13 residues.

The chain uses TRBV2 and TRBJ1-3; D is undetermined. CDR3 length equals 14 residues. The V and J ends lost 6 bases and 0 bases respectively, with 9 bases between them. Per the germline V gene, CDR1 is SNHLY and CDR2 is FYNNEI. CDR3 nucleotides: TGTGCCAGCAGATCGGGAAACTCTGGAAACACCATATATTTT. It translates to CASRSGNSGNTIYF.

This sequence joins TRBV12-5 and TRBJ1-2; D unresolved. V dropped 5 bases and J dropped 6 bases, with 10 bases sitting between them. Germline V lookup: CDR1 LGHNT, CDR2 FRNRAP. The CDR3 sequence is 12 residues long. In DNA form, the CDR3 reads TGTGCTAGTGGTCCCTCCGGCGATGGCTACACCTTC. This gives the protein CASGPSGDGYTF.

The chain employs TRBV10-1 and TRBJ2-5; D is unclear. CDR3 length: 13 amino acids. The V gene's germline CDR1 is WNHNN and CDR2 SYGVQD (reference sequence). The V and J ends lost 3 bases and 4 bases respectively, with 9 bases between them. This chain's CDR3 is CASSDHETETQYF. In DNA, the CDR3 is TGCGCCAGCAGTGACCATGAAACAGAGACCCAGTACTTC.

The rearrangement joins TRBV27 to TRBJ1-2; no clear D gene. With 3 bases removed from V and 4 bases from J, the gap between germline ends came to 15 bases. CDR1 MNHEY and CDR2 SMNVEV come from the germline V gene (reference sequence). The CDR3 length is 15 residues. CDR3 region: CASSFWGRAGYGYTF. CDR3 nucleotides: TGTGCCAGCAGTTTTTGGGGAAGGGCTGGCTATGGCTACACCTTC.